This is a list of T cell receptor beta chains from one sample in a study of blood T cell repertoires in COVID-19. The assay was immunoSEQ multiplex PCR, and TCRdb's table has in-frame clones only and misses some. The table includes approximately 140,000 clones, roughly 85% detected once. The material sequenced was peripheral blood. These receptors were taken from a man in his 70s with acute or convalescent COVID-19. The CDR3 runs from the conserved cysteine through the conserved F or W. Each record gives: clone size, D gene, CDR3 length, V gene, J gene, CDR3 DNA, CDR3 protein. The D gene is left open where the match is weak. A clone size is listed for some rows: how often the clone was seen (once, few, many), or a class if it is expanded.

size: .
D: .
length: 15
V: TRBV27
J: TRBJ2-1
DNA: TGTGCCAGCAGTTTCTTAGCGGTCGCCTACAATGAGCAGTTCTTC
CDR3: CASSFLAVAYNEQFF

size: .
D: .
length: 16
V: TRBV2
J: TRBJ2-3
DNA: TGTGCCAGCAGTGGATCCGGGAAGGTAGGCACAGATACGCAGTATTTT
CDR3: CASSGSGKVGTDTQYF

size: few
D: TRBD1
length: 18
V: TRBV7-7
J: TRBJ2-7
DNA: TGTGCTAGCAGCCCGGGGACAGGGGGGCCTATCAGCTCCTACGAGCAGTACTTC
CDR3: CASSPGTGGPISSYEQYF

size: few
D: .
length: 15
V: TRBV19
J: TRBJ1-5
DNA: TGTGCCAGTTACTTCGGACAGAATAGCAATCAGCCCCAGCATTTT
CDR3: CASYFGQNSNQPQHF

size: .
D: .
length: 14
V: TRBV18
J: TRBJ1-3
DNA: TGTGCCAGCCGAGAGACAGGCTCTGGAAACACCATATATTTT
CDR3: CASRETGSGNTIYF

size: .
D: .
length: 15
V: TRBV6-2/TRBV6-3
J: TRBJ1-4
DNA: TGTGCCAGCAGTTACCTCGGGGGAACTAATGAAAAACTGTTTTTT
CDR3: CASSYLGGTNEKLFF

size: .
D: TRBD2
length: 17
V: TRBV5-1
J: TRBJ2-1
DNA: TGCGCCAGCAGCTTGGCCTCAGCGGGAGACCCCTACAATGAGCAGTTCTTC
CDR3: CASSLASAGDPYNEQFF

size: .
D: .
length: 13
V: TRBV20-1
J: TRBJ2-5
DNA: TGCAGTGCTAGTTCGGGTGGCCAAGAGACCCAGTACTTC
CDR3: CSASSGGQETQYF

size: .
D: TRBD1
length: 14
V: TRBV27
J: TRBJ2-1
DNA: TGTGCCAGCAGTTTACGGGACAGTCAGGGTGAGCAGTTCTTC
CDR3: CASSLRDSQGEQFF

size: .
D: TRBD1
length: 16
V: TRBV11-2
J: TRBJ2-5
DNA: TGTGCCAGCAGCCGAGGACAGGGGTCTGAGCAAGAGACCCAGTACTTC
CDR3: CASSRGQGSEQETQYF

size: .
D: TRBD1
length: 14
V: TRBV5-1
J: TRBJ1-4
DNA: TGCGCCAGCAGCGGGACAGGGGTAGGGGAAAAACTGTTTTTT
CDR3: CASSGTGVGEKLFF

size: .
D: .
length: 15
V: TRBV6-6
J: TRBJ2-2
DNA: TGTGCCAGCAGTCAAGAAGGGGCTGACACCGGGGAGCTGTTTTTT
CDR3: CASSQEGADTGELFF

size: once
D: TRBD1
length: 16
V: TRBV4-3
J: TRBJ2-3
DNA: TGCGCCAGCAGCCAAGATGAAACAGGGGGCACAGATACGCAGTATTTT
CDR3: CASSQDETGGTDTQYF

size: .
D: TRBD2
length: 15
V: TRBV6-2/TRBV6-3
J: TRBJ2-1
DNA: TGTGCCAGCAGTTACGGTGGCGGGAGGGGCAATGAGCAGTTCTTC
CDR3: CASSYGGGRGNEQFF

size: .
D: .
length: 16
V: TRBV15
J: TRBJ1-5
DNA: TGTGCCACCAGCAGAGATTTATCAGGGGGCAATCAGCCCCAGCATTTT
CDR3: CATSRDLSGGNQPQHF

size: .
D: TRBD1
length: 15
V: TRBV5-1
J: TRBJ1-6
DNA: TGCGCCAGCAGCGCCGGACAGGGTCGGTCGTCACCCCTCCACTTT
CDR3: CASSAGQGRSSPLHF

size: .
D: TRBD1
length: 16
V: TRBV6-6
J: TRBJ1-4
DNA: TGTGCCAGCACCCCCACAGGGGGTTTGACTAATGAAAAACTGTTTTTT
CDR3: CASTPTGGLTNEKLFF

size: .
D: TRBD1
length: 16
V: TRBV24-1
J: TRBJ2-1
DNA: TGTGCCACCAGTGCGGACAGGGGTTGGTCCTACAATGAGCAGTTCTTC
CDR3: CATSADRGWSYNEQFF

size: few
D: .
length: 10
V: TRBV19
J: TRBJ1-1
DNA: TGTGCCAGTATCGGGGAGGAGGCTTTCTTT
CDR3: CASIGEEAFF

size: .
D: TRBD2
length: 14
V: TRBV7-8
J: TRBJ2-1
DNA: TGTGCCAGCAGCTTAGAAGGAGCGGGAGGCCCGAAGTTCTTC
CDR3: CASSLEGAGGPKFF

size: .
D: .
length: 15
V: TRBV4-2
J: TRBJ1-2
DNA: TGTGCCAGCAGCCCTCAGGCGGGGGCCGACTATGGCTACACCTTC
CDR3: CASSPQAGADYGYTF

size: .
D: TRBD2
length: 17
V: TRBV27
J: TRBJ2-7
DNA: TGTGCCAGCAGTTTATCAGTTCCGGGACTAGTGTCCTACGAGCAGTACTTC
CDR3: CASSLSVPGLVSYEQYF

size: .
D: TRBD1
length: 15
V: TRBV15
J: TRBJ2-2
DNA: TGTGCCACCAGCGGGGACAGGGAGAACACCGGGGAGCTGTTTTTT
CDR3: CATSGDRENTGELFF

size: few
D: .
length: 11
V: TRBV19
J: TRBJ1-1
DNA: TGTGCCAGTAGGGCGAACACTGAAGCTTTCTTT
CDR3: CASRANTEAFF

size: .
D: TRBD2
length: 15
V: TRBV5-4
J: TRBJ2-3
DNA: TGTGCCAGCAGCTGGAGCGGGACTGACACAGATACGCAGTATTTT
CDR3: CASSWSGTDTDTQYF

size: .
D: TRBD1
length: 16
V: TRBV6-6
J: TRBJ2-7
DNA: TGTGCCAGCAGTTACTCTGGACAGGTTGCAGTCTACGAGCAGTACTTC
CDR3: CASSYSGQVAVYEQYF

size: .
D: .
length: 15
V: TRBV9
J: TRBJ2-2
DNA: TGTGCCAGCAGCGTAGTTGACTCCAAGGACGGGGAGCTGTTTTTT
CDR3: CASSVVDSKDGELFF

size: .
D: TRBD2
length: 17
V: TRBV5-4
J: TRBJ2-1
DNA: TGTGCCAGCAGCTTGGCCGGGAGGCGGGAGGTGTACAATGAGCAGTTCTTC
CDR3: CASSLAGRREVYNEQFF

size: .
D: TRBD1
length: 15
V: TRBV5-6
J: TRBJ1-5
DNA: TGTGCCAGCAGCTTGGGGGGACAGGGCAATCAGCCCCAGCATTTT
CDR3: CASSLGGQGNQPQHF

size: few
D: .
length: 12
V: TRBV19
J: TRBJ1-2
DNA: TGTGCCAGTAGCGGGAGTTTCTATGGCTACACCTTC
CDR3: CASSGSFYGYTF

size: .
D: TRBD2
length: 15
V: TRBV7-9
J: TRBJ2-2
DNA: TGTGCCAGCAGAAGACTAGCGGGAGGTGGCGGGGAGCTGTTTTTT
CDR3: CASRRLAGGGGELFF

size: .
D: .
length: 13
V: TRBV28
J: TRBJ1-1
DNA: TGTGCCAGCAGTTTCCCCGGGACTCAAAAAGCTTTCTTT
CDR3: CASSFPGTQKAFF

size: .
D: .
length: 17
V: TRBV7-2
J: TRBJ2-5
DNA: TGTGCCAGCAGCTCCCCCGGGGACGGGCGAGGGAGGGAGACCCAGTACTTC
CDR3: CASSSPGDGRGRETQYF

size: .
D: TRBD2
length: 15
V: TRBV19
J: TRBJ2-7
DNA: TGTGCCAGTAGTATCCGGGGACTAGCGGGAGTGGAGCAGTACTTC
CDR3: CASSIRGLAGVEQYF

size: few
D: .
length: 16
V: TRBV9
J: TRBJ2-5
DNA: TGTGCCAGCAGCGTCCGACCCGGGAACGCGCAAGAGACCCAGTACTTC
CDR3: CASSVRPGNAQETQYF

size: .
D: TRBD2
length: 13
V: TRBV28
J: TRBJ2-5
DNA: TGTGCCCACAACCCCAGCGGGAAAGAGACCCAGTACTTC
CDR3: CAHNPSGKETQYF

size: .
D: TRBD1
length: 15
V: TRBV3-1/TRBV3-2
J: TRBJ1-5
DNA: TGTGCCAGCAGCCAAAGGGACAGGGACAATCAGCCCCAGCATTTT
CDR3: CASSQRDRDNQPQHF

size: few
D: TRBD1
length: 19
V: TRBV10-3
J: TRBJ1-2
DNA: TGTGCCATCAGTGAGTCGGGTCGACAGGGGGCGCTAAGAAGGGAAGGCTACACCTTC
CDR3: CAISESGRQGALRREGYTF

size: few
D: .
length: 12
V: TRBV28
J: TRBJ1-1
DNA: TGTGCCAGCAGTTTACTCAACACTGAAGCTTTCTTT
CDR3: CASSLLNTEAFF

size: few
D: .
length: 15
V: TRBV5-1
J: TRBJ1-1
DNA: TGCGCCAGCAGCTTGGATTCAGGGTTGAAAACTGAAGCTTTCTTT
CDR3: CASSLDSGLKTEAFF